This TCR beta chain is drawn from a study of response to subunit inactivated influenza vaccine. Germline lookup yields CDR1 DFQATT and CDR2 SNEGSKA (reference sequence). V lost 3 bases and J lost 4, with 20 bases in between. CDR3 length: 16 residues. TCRdb re-called the RT-PCR reads with MiXCR, one entry per CDR3 protein. The sample shows roughly 650,000 distinct CDR3 sequences, around a sixth of them seen only once. The TCR comes from a man aged 45-65 years who received an inactivated influenza vaccine. The source was PBMCs from blood, collected 11 to 12 days after vaccination. The chain recombines TRBV20-1 with TRBJ2-3; a weak D match, TRBD2 (6 bases). The DNA for the CDR3 is TGCAGTGCTAGTAAACTTGGTGGAGGGCTCGCAGATACGCAGTATTTT. Translated: CSASKLGGGLADTQYF.